A single sample is the source of the 14 T cell receptor beta chains below, sequenced in a study of regulatory T cells in long-lasting Graves disease. The time point denotes: newly diagnosed GD, antithyroid drugs for less than 3 months. Extracted PBMC RNA gave rise to the TCR library. Building the TCR beta libraries relied on iRepertoire HTBI primers, and CDR3 regions underwent Arm-PCR. TCRdb reanalysed the multiplex PCR reads using MiXCR and keeps one entry per CDR3 protein. The sample carries approximately 350,000 distinct CDR3 sequences, about 17% recorded once. The same specimen was also included in a second study, on T cells in Graves' hyperthyroidism and ophthalmopathy.

The sequenced sample was peripheral blood mononuclear cells (PBMCs), obtained at new diagnosis, from a patient treated with antithyroid drugs. These receptor sequences come from a woman between 18 and 29 years old with Graves disease.

Concerning this clonotype: A far larger clone is a single base away, which makes a read error likely. V gene TRBV11-2 combines with J gene TRBJ2-2; 9 bases agree with TRBD2. The CDR3 covers 16 residues. The germline gives CDR1 SGHAT, CDR2 FQNNGV. The ends lost 5 bases at V and 3 bases at J; junction bases unmatched: 7. The CDR3 here is CASSPRLADYTGELFF. The DNA of the CDR3 is TGTGCCAGCAGCCCACGACTAGCGGACTACACCGGGGAGCTGTTTTTT.

This clonotype occurred many times. V gene TRBV28 combines with J gene TRBJ2-3, with D possibly TRBD1 on 6 matching bases. CDR3 size: 17 residues. V was trimmed by 4 bases and J by 3 bases, leaving 20 bases between them. The germline V gene has CDR1 MDHEN and CDR2 SYDVKM. DNA for the CDR3: TGTGCCAGCAGTTCTCCCTTGGAACAGGGCGGGACAGATACGCAGTATTTT. This codes for CASSSPLEQGGTDTQYF.

There are many counts of this clonotype. Here the CDR3 DNA reads TGCAGTGCTAGAGGGGACAGAACTAACTATGGCTACACCTTC. Residues: CSARGDRTNYGYTF. This chain joins TRBV20-1 and TRBJ1-2, with 7 positions matching TRBD1. CDR3 length: 14 residues. Trimming cost V 1 base and J 0 bases; bases outside gene matches: 2. Germline loops: CDR1 DFQATT, CDR2 SNEGSKA (reference sequence).

This clonotype was recorded many times. CDR3: CASSLAQLNEQFF. Written as DNA, the CDR3 is TGCGCCAGCAGCTTGGCCCAGCTGAATGAGCAGTTCTTC. This sequence joins TRBV5-1 and TRBJ2-1, with D hard to call. Germline assignment: CDR1 SGHRS and CDR2 YFSETQ. CDR3 length equals 13 residues. V lost 0 bases and J 7 bases, leaving 8 bases between the germline ends.

This clonotype was seen only a few times. The J gene is TRBJ1-1, the V gene TRBV5-5; TRBD1 might be the D (5 bases). CDR1 and CDR2 from the germline V gene are SGHKS and YYEKEE (reference sequence). CDR3 size: 14 residues. V gave up 4 bases and J gave up 4 bases, with 14 bases separating them. As DNA, the CDR3 is TGTGCCAGCAGCCCGGGCGGGGGTTTCACTGAAGCTTTCTTT. Amino acids: CASSPGGGFTEAFF.

This clonotype was recorded at least ten times. This rearrangement joins TRBV29-1 to TRBJ2-7; the match to TRBD1 covers 9 bases. Per the germline V gene, CDR1 is SQVTM and CDR2 is ANQGSEA. Germline trimming cut 6 bases from V and 5 bases from J; bases unmatched to any gene: 20. The CDR3 length is 17 residues. The CDR3 loop is CSVLPGTGFRGANEQYF. The CDR3 DNA follows: TGCAGCGTCCTCCCCGGGACAGGGTTTCGAGGGGCCAACGAGCAGTACTTC.

In its sample, this clonotype was seen a few times. A much larger clone lies one base from this, so it may be a read error. The chain couples TRBV20-1 to TRBJ2-1; 13 bases line up with TRBD2. The CDR3 extends over 15 amino acids. Germline V gene data show CDR1 as DFQATT and CDR2 as SNEGSKA (reference sequence). J gave up 8 bases and V 4 bases, and 8 bases lay outside the gene matches. CDR3 region: CSAKQTSGRKDEQFF. The CDR3 DNA reads as TGCAGTGCTAAACAGACTAGCGGGAGGAAGGATGAGCAGTTCTTC.

A note on this clonotype: Since a much larger clone is just one base distant, this may be a read error. This chain joins TRBV30 and TRBJ1-1; tentatively, D is TRBD1 (6 bases). This CDR3 has 11 amino acids. Germline CDR1 GTSNPN, CDR2 SVGIG (reference sequence). V was clipped by 8 bases and J by 1 base, with 8 bases between them. In DNA form, the CDR3 reads TGTGCCAGGGGGGGGAACACTGAAGCTTTCTTT. Its translation: CARGGNTEAFF.

This clonotype was seen repeatedly, ten times or more. The V gene is TRBV9, the J gene TRBJ2-7, with 8 nucleotides matching TRBD1. The CDR3 is made up of 13 amino acids. Per germline, CDR1 SGDLS and CDR2 YYNGEE. The trim removed 0 bases at V and 5 bases at J, leaving 1 base unmatched. In DNA, the CDR3 is TGTGCCAGCAGCGTAGACAGGGGGGACGAGCAGTACTTC. It yields the protein CASSVDRGDEQYF.

This clonotype was observed many times. This sequence joins TRBV3-1 and TRBJ1-1; possibly TRBD1 for D (5 bases). Germline V CDR1 and CDR2: LGHDT, YNNKEL (reference sequence). This CDR3 contains 14 residues. Deletions cut 4 bases from V and 7 bases from J, with 16 bases between. The DNA for the CDR3 is TGTGCCAGCAGCCCCCTTGAAGGGAGGGGTGAAGCTTTCTTT. It is translated as CASSPLEGRGEAFF.

This clonotype occurred many times. This chain joins TRBV11-2 and TRBJ2-7; TRBD2 is a possible D gene (5 bases). Germline-derived CDR1 and CDR2 are SGHAT and FQNNGV. V gave up 5 bases and J gave up 5 bases, with 19 bases separating them. This CDR3 comprises 15 residues. The CDR3 loop reads CASSHTANGKDEQYF. Here the CDR3 DNA reads TGTGCCAGCAGCCATACAGCGAACGGGAAAGACGAGCAGTACTTC. The full variable domain, completed using reference TRBV11-2 and TRBJ2-7, is EAGVAQSPRYKIIEKRQSVAFWCNPISGHATLYWYQQILGQGPKLLIQFQNNGVVDDSQLPKDRFSAERLKGVDSTLKIQPAKLEDSAVYLCASSHTANGKDEQYFGPGTRLTVT.

This clonotype was seen many times. This chain connects TRBV11-2 to TRBJ2-5; no clear D. V lost 5 bases and J lost 4, with 11 bases in between. CDR1 and CDR2 from the germline V gene are SGHAT and FQNNGV. There are 13 residues in the CDR3. The CDR3 DNA sequence: TGTGCCAGCAGCAGATATAGAGGAGAGACCCAGTACTTC. Translated: CASSRYRGETQYF.

This clonotype has at least ten counts. This chain connects TRBV20-1 to TRBJ1-2; TRBD1 agrees at 8 bases. In germline, CDR1 is DFQATT, CDR2 SNEGSKA (reference sequence). Trimming cost V 3 bases and J 3 bases; bases outside gene matches: 15. The CDR3 is made up of 17 amino acids. CDR3 residues: CSASMGGTGELYYGYTF. The CDR3 nucleotides are TGCAGTGCTAGTATGGGGGGGACAGGAGAACTCTACTATGGCTACACCTTC.

In its sample, this clonotype was seen many times. The CDR3 DNA reads TGTGCCTCCAGCCAGGGGGCCATGTACGAGCAGTACTTC. As protein: CASSQGAMYEQYF. This chain joins TRBV10-3 and TRBJ2-7, with 8 bases identical to TRBD1. Looked up from germline, CDR1 is ENHRY and CDR2 is SYGVKD. The CDR3 loop spans 13 amino acids. V shed 11 bases, J shed 4 bases, and the junction held 10 bases outside the gene matches.